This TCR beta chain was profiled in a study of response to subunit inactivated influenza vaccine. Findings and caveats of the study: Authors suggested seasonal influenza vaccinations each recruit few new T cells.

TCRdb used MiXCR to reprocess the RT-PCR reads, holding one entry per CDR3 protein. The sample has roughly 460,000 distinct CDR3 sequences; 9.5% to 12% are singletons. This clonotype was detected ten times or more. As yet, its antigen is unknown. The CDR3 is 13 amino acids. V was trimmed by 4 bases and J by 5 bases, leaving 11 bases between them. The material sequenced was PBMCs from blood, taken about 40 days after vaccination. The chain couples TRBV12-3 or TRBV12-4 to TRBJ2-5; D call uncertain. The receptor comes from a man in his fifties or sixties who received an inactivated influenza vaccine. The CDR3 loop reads CASSWAVQETQYF. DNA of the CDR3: TGTGCCAGCAGTTGGGCGGTCCAGGAGACCCAGTACTTC.